This T cell receptor (beta chain) came from a study of shared T cell receptors in the human thymus (dated by TCRdb to the early 2020s). Regarding the complete study: The study examined how self-reactive, shared T-cell receptor alpha chains are generated in the human thymus.

The library was built by means of the immunoSEQ multiplex PCR assay. Here the immuneACCESS table is served through TCRdb, limited to in-frame sequences with V and J called. Missing clones are a known gap in these copies; in checked studies unresolved V genes cover under half, and the rest lacks a known reason. The sample includes 700,000 or so clones, with 80% to 90% observed a single time. The top ten constitute roughly 0.01% of the sample. The CDR3 runs 15 residues from the cysteine to the phenylalanine. Of the read, only the CDR3 DNA is kept; its 45 bases are in frame from base 1. Deletion took 0 bases off V and 5 bases off J, with a span of 14 bases between the germline ends. Reading the germline V gene (reference sequence) gives CDR1 MNHNY and CDR2 SVGAGI. Points on this clone: No cognate antigen has been identified for it. No base quality values were provided; no much bigger clone lies one nucleotide off.

These data were also reused for a study on human thymus T cells. The second investigation adds: Donors were immunologically healthy infants undergoing open corrective cardiac surgery for congenital heart defects in Finland. The thymus tissue came from surgical resects taken out during corrective cardiac surgery. V and J gene segment usage appeared biased in both thymic and peripheral blood repertoires. The related research found that thymic TCR repertoires overlapped highly between unrelated individuals. TCR alpha and beta repertoires from roughly 8 infant thymus samples and a few related peripheral blood samples were characterized in the study. Donor ages ranging from roughly 6 to 250 days were recorded, and a handful of male and two female infants were included in the cohort. Thymocytes were freed from the tissue by mechanical means and kept at -70 degrees C as pellets of roughly 9-34 million cells. A QIAsymphony instrument was used to extract genomic DNA from the frozen cell pellets. Using the immunoSEQ multiplex PCR assay, the TCRB and TCRAD loci were amplified from a standardized quantity of quality-controlled genomic DNA. The V(D)J region was spanned by amplicons of a length sufficient to cover the CDR3 and to identify V and J genes. The commercial immunoSEQ service was used to sequence amplicons on an Illumina platform. Primer bias and sequencing errors were corrected as previously described, and TCRAD and TCRB definitions were based on the IMGT database. immunoSEQ Analyzer 3.0 and VDJTools were used for repertoire analysis, which covered basic statistics, V/J segment usage, diversity estimates, rarefaction and pairwise overlap. Chao1, ChaoE, Efron-Thisted, Shannon and inverse Simpson indices were used to estimate diversity, which was also estimated on datasets down-sampled to the smallest sample. Repertoire overlap was determined by strict matching of CDR3 nucleotide sequence, V gene and J gene, and Jaccard-based multidimensional scaling clustering was applied. On average, roughly 810,000 unique TCRB clonotypes were obtained from thymus samples, compared with approximately 80,000 from blood samples.

Sequenced material: thymocytes. This receptor was identified in a girl less than two years old with a congenital heart defect. Donor details come from another sample of the same person, matched by shared clones. The chain is made from TRBV6-6 and TRBJ2-7, and the D gene may be TRBD1, 6 bases matching. CDR3 region: CASSYSRTAPNEQYF. The DNA is as follows: TGTGCCAGCAGTTACTCACGGACAGCCCCTAACGAGCAGTACTTC.